This T cell receptor beta chain was sequenced during a study of early stage breast cancer tumors. The CDR3 has 14 amino acids. The V and J ends lost 9 bases and 5 bases, in that order; junction bases with no gene match: 8. Germline CDR1 is MNHNS and CDR2 is SASEGT. Here immunoSEQ multiplex PCR was the method, and the copy in TCRdb shows in-frame clones only, minus some. Of 50,000 or so clones in the sample, approximately 80% were seen once. This clone occurred once. The TCR originated in a person in their fifties with breast cancer. The chain joins TRBV6-1 to TRBJ2-2; 8 bases match TRBD2. Sample: blood. Here the CDR3 DNA reads TGTGCCAGTTTGGGGGGACTAGATACCGGGGAGCTGTTTTTT. It yields the protein CASLGGLDTGELFF.